This TCR beta chain was captured in a study of cytomegalovirus exposure and HLA in healthy donors. Points from the study as a whole: Immune exposure information comprised only CMV serostatus. Earlier analysis looked at TCR beta V segments, and most were productive about 90% or about 30% of the time. As a later analysis revealed, the rate of TCR association differed by HLA locus, with DRB1 most and HLA-C fewest.

The PCR made use of 60 Vbeta and 13 Jbeta primers. Method: immunoSEQ multiplex PCR; TCRdb's copy keeps in-frame clones and lacks some. The sample lists about 140,000 clones; over 75% were seen once. The count of this clone is one. Its antigen is not known. This CDR3 has 14 amino acids. The V end lost 5 bases, the J end lost 5 bases, and 13 bases lay between the germline ends. Germline V CDR1 and CDR2: SNHLY, FYNNEI. The sequenced sample consisted of PBMCs. The clonotype was recovered from a woman in her 50s in good health and CMV-seropositive. The V and J genes are TRBV2 and TRBJ2-1, with a tentative D call TRBD1 (6 bases). The CDR3 bases are TGTGCCAGCAGTTTACAGGGCCGCGACAATGAGCAGTTCTTC. It codes for CASSLQGRDNEQFF.